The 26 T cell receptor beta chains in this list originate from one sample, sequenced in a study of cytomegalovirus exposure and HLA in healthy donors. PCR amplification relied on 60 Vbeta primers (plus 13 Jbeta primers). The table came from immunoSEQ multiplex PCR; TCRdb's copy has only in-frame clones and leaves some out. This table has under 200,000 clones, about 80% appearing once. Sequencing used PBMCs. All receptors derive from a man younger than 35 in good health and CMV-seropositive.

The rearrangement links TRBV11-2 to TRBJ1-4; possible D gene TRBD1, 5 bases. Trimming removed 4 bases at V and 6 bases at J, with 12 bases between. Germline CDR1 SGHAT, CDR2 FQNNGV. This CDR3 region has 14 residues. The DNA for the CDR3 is TGTGCCAGCAGCTCGCGGGGGGGACATGAAAAACTGTTTTTT. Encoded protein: CASSSRGGHEKLFF.

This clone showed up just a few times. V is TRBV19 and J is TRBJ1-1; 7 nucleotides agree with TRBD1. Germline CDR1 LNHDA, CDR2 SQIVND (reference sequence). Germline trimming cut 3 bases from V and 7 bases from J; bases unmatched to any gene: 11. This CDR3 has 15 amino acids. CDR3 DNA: TGTGCCAGTAGTATGGGGGACAGCCGAATCCTTGAAGCTTTCTTT. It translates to CASSMGDSRILEAFF.

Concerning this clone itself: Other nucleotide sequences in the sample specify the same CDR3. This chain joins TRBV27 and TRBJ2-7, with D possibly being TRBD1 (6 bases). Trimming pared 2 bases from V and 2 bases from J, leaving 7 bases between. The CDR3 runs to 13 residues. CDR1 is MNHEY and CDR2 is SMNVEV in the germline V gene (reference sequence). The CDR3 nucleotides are TGTGCCAGCAGTTTACAGGGGCCCTACGAGCAGTACTTC. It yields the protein CASSLQGPYEQYF.

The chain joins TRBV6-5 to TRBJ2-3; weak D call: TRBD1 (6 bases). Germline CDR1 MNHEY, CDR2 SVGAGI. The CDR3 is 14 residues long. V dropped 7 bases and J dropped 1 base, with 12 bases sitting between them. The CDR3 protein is CASTWGQGTDTQYF. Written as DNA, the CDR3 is TGTGCCAGCACCTGGGGGCAGGGCACAGATACGCAGTATTTT.

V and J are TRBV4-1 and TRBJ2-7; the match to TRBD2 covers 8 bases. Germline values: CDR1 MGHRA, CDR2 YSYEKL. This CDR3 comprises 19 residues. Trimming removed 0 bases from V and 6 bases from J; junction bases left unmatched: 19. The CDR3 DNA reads TGCGCCAGCAGCCAAGATATTCTATCGGGGGGGGTCTTGGTCTCCGAGCAGTACTTC. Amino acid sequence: CASSQDILSGGVLVSEQYF.

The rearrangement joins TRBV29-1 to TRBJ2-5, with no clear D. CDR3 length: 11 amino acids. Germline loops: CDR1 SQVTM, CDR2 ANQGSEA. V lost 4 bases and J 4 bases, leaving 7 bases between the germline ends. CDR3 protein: CSVGGTETQYF. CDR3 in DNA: TGCAGCGTTGGAGGAACAGAGACCCAGTACTTC.

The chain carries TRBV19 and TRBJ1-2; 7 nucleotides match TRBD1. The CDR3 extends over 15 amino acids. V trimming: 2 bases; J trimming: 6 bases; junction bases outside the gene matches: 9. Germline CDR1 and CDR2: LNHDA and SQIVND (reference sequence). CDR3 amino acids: CASSITLDRKDGYTF. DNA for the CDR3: TGTGCCAGTAGTATAACCTTGGACAGGAAAGATGGCTACACCTTC. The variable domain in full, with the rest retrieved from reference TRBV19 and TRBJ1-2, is DGGITQSPKYLFRKEGQNVTLSCEQNLNHDAMYWYRQDPGQGLRLIYYSQIVNDFQKGDIAEGYSVSREKKESFPLTVTSAQKNPTAFYLCASSITLDRKDGYTFGSGTRLTVV.

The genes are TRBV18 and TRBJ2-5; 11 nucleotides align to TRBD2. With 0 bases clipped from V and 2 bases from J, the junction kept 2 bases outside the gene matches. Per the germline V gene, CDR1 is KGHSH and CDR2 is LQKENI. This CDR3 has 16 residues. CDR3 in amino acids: CASSPPGLAAQETQYF. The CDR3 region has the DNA TGTGCCAGCTCACCACCGGGACTAGCGGCACAAGAGACCCAGTACTTC.

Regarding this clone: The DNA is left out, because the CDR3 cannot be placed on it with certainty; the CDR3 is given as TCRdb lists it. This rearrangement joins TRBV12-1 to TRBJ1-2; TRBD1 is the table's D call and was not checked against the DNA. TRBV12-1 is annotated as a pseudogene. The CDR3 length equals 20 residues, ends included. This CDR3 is CASSFGTGNYRGMEISGYTF.

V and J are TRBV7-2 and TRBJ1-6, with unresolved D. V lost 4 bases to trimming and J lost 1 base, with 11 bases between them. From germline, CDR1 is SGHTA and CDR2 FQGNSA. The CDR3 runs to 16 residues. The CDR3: CASSSQLMSYNSPLHF. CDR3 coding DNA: TGTGCCAGCAGCTCACAGCTGATGTCCTATAATTCACCCCTCCACTTT.

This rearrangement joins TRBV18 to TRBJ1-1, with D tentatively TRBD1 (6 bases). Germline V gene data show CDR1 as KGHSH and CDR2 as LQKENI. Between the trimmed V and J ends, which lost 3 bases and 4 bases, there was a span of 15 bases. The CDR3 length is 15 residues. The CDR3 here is CASSPLDRMSTEAFF. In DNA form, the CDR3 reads TGTGCCAGCTCACCGCTTGACAGGATGAGCACTGAAGCTTTCTTT.

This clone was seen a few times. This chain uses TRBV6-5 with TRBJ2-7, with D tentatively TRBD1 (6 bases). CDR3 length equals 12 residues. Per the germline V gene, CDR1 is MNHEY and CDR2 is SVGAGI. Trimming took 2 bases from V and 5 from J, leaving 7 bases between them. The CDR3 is CASSYKGDEQYF. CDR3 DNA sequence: TGTGCCAGCAGTTACAAGGGGGACGAGCAGTACTTC.

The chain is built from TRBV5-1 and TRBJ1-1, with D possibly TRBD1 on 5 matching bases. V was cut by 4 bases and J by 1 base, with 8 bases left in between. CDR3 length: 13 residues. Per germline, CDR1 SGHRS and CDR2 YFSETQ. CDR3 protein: CASSHGQNTEAFF. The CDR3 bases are TGCGCCAGCAGCCACGGACAGAACACTGAAGCTTTCTTT.

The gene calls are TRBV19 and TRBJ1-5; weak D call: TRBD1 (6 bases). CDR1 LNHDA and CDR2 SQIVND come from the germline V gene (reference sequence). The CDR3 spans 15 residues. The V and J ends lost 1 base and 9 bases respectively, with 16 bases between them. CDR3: CASSIGGGGSRPQHF. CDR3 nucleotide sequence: TGTGCCAGTAGTATAGGAGGGGGGGGCTCAAGGCCCCAGCATTTT.

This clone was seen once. The CDR3 is CASSLGQGVYEQYF. The CDR3 nucleotides read TGTGCCAGCAGCTTGGGACAGGGAGTCTACGAGCAGTACTTC. This rearrangement joins TRBV5-5 to TRBJ2-7, with TRBD1 matching over 7 bases. The germline gives CDR1 SGHKS, CDR2 YYEKEE (reference sequence). Trimming at V came to 0 bases and at J to 3 bases, leaving 3 bases not matched to a gene. This CDR3 region has 14 residues. Supplemented by reference TRBV5-5 and TRBJ2-7, the full variable domain reads DAGVTQSPTHLIKTRGQQVTLRCSPISGHKSVSWYQQVLGQGPQFIFQYYEKEERGRGNFPDRFSARQFPNYSSELNVNALLLGDSALYLCASSLGQGVYEQYFGPGTRLTVT.

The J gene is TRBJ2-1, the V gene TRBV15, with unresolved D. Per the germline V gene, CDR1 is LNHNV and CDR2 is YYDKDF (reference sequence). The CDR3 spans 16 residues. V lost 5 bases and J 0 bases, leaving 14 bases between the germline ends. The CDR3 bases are TGTGCCACCAGCGAAGCAGTCTGGAGCTCCTACAATGAGCAGTTCTTC. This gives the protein CATSEAVWSSYNEQFF.

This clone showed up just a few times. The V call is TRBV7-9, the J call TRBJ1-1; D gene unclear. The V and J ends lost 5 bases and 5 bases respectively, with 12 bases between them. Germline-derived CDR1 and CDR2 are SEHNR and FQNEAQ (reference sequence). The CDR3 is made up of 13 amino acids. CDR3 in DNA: TGTGCCAGCAGCCCCAGCTCAGGTACTGAAGCTTTCTTT. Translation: CASSPSSGTEAFF.

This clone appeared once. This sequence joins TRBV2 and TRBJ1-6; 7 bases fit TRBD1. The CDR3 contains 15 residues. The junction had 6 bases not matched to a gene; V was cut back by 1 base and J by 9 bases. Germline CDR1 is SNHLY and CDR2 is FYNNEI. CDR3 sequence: CASSEDGAGGSPLHF. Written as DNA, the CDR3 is TGTGCCAGCAGTGAAGATGGGGCAGGGGGTTCACCCCTCCACTTT.

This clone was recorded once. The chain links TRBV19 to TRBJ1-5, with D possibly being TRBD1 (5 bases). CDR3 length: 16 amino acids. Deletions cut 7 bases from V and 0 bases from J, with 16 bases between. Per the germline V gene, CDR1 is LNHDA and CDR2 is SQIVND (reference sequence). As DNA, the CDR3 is TGTGCCAGTACCTTAGGGGAGGGGCTTAGCAATCAGCCCCAGCATTTT. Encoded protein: CASTLGEGLSNQPQHF.

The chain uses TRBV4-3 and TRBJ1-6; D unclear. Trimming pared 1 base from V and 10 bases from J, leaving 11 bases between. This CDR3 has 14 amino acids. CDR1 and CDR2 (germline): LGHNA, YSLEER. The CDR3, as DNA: TGCGCCAGCAGCCAAGCGAGGGTACGGTCACCCCTCCACTTT. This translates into CASSQARVRSPLHF.

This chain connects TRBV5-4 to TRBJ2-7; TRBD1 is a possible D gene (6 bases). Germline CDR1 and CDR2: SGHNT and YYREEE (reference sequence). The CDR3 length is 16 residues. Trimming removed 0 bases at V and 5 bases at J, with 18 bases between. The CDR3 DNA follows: TGTGCCAGCAGCTTGGCCCCGGGGCAGGGGTTCAACGAGCAGTACTTC. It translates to CASSLAPGQGFNEQYF.

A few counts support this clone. CDR3 coding DNA: TGTGCCAGCTACAGCGGGAACTACAATGAGCAGTTCTTC. Translation: CASYSGNYNEQFF. This rearrangement joins TRBV6-5 to TRBJ2-1; the match to TRBD2 covers 7 bases. This CDR3 contains 13 residues. Germline CDR1 reads MNHEY; CDR2 reads SVGAGI. With V trimmed by 8 bases and J by 3 bases, 4 bases remained unmatched.

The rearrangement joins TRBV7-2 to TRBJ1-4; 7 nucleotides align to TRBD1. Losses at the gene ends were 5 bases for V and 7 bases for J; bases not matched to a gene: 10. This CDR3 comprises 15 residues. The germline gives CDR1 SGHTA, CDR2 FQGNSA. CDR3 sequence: CASSHGGWDSEKLFF. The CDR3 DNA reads TGTGCCAGCAGCCATGGAGGCTGGGACAGTGAAAAACTGTTTTTT.

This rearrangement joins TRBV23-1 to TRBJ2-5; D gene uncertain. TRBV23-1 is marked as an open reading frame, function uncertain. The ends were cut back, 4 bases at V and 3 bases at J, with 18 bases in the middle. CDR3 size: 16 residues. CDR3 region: CASSPNTLPLEETQYF. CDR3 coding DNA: TGCGCCAGCAGTCCAAACACCCTGCCCCTTGAAGAGACCCAGTACTTC.

The CDR3 DNA reads TGTGCCAGCAGCCAAGATGCGGGGATAGAGACCCAGTACTTC. Amino acids: CASSQDAGIETQYF. The V call is TRBV14, the J call TRBJ2-5, with TRBD2 as a possible D gene (6 bases). Germline V lookup: CDR1 SGHDN, CDR2 FVKESK. Trimming took 0 bases from V and 4 from J, leaving 9 bases between them. The CDR3 is 14 amino acids.

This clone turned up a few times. The CDR3 reads CASSSLAGGPTDTQYF. The DNA of the CDR3 is TGTGCCAGCAGCTCCTTAGCGGGAGGGCCGACAGATACGCAGTATTTT. The chain combines TRBV7-6 with TRBJ2-3; 11 positions agree with TRBD2. V shed 4 bases and J 3 bases; nucleotides not matched to a gene: 6. This CDR3 spans 16 amino acids. Germline V gene lookup returns CDR1 SGHVS and CDR2 FNYEAQ.